Each of the 3 T cell receptor beta chains below was sequenced from the same sample in a study of blood T cells in healthy people across ages (dated by TCRdb to about 2015). Library preparation employed 5' RACE. Instrument used: Illumina HiSeq 2500. A second PCR of about 6 to 11 cycles was run with a J-beta primer mix and a sample-barcoded 5' primer. TCRdb trimmed the raw reads at Q25, called clones with MiXCR and kept productive beta chains. CDR3 protein sequences are deduplicated, and each keeps its most common genes and DNA. Across this sample there are 780,000 or so distinct CDR3 sequences, with approximately 53% seen only once. Under 30% of the sample is held by the ten biggest clonotypes. Input material: blood. These receptors were taken from a man aged 40-50 years in good health.

This clonotype was seen only once. CDR3 nucleotide sequence: TGTGCCAGCAGTATCAGCAGCGGTATGGGGGAGACCCAGTACTTC. Translated: CASSISSGMGETQYF. The V call is TRBV2, the J call TRBJ2-5; D is possibly TRBD2 (5 bases). Germline V lookup: CDR1 SNHLY, CDR2 FYNNEI. CDR3 length equals 15 residues. Trimming removed 5 bases at V and 5 bases at J, with 18 bases between.

The CDR3 DNA is TGTGCCAGCAGCGGCGGGGCTCGGGAGGTTAAGTACTTC. Encoded protein: CASSGGAREVKYF. The chain is built from TRBV9 and TRBJ2-5; 7 positions match TRBD2. Trimming cost V 3 bases and J 12 bases; bases outside gene matches: 11. The CDR3 is made up of 13 amino acids. Looked up from germline, CDR1 is SGDLS and CDR2 is YYNGEE.

This clonotype was found a few times. The chain recombines TRBV13 with TRBJ2-7; no clear D. CDR1 is PRHDT and CDR2 is FYEKMQ in the germline V gene (reference sequence). The CDR3 is 13 amino acids. V lost 5 bases and J lost 1, with 9 bases in between. The CDR3 protein is CASSPTPSYEQYF. In DNA form, the CDR3 reads TGTGCCAGCAGCCCTACCCCTTCCTACGAGCAGTACTTC.